The TCR beta chain under discussion was sequenced for a study of T cells in Graves' hyperthyroidism and ophthalmopathy. Germline V CDR1 and CDR2: MNHEY, SMNVEV (reference sequence). With V trimmed by 8 bases and J by 4 bases, 3 bases remained unmatched. The CDR3 contains 13 residues. Using RNA transcripts as the source, TCR beta CDR3 regions were amplified. The TCR CDR3 first-round RT-PCR relied on the HTBI primer set. TCRdb reprocessed the multiplex PCR reads with MiXCR, giving one entry per CDR3 protein. The sample yields more than 500,000 distinct CDR3 sequences, approximately 16% seen once. The material sequenced was blood. V usage is TRBV27 and J usage is TRBJ2-1; TRBD1 matches 9 bases. This receptor was identified in a woman younger than 45 with Graves' ophthalmopathy. The CDR3 is CASWDRVYNEQFF. CDR3 nucleotides: TGTGCCAGCTGGGACAGGGTTTACAATGAGCAGTTCTTC.